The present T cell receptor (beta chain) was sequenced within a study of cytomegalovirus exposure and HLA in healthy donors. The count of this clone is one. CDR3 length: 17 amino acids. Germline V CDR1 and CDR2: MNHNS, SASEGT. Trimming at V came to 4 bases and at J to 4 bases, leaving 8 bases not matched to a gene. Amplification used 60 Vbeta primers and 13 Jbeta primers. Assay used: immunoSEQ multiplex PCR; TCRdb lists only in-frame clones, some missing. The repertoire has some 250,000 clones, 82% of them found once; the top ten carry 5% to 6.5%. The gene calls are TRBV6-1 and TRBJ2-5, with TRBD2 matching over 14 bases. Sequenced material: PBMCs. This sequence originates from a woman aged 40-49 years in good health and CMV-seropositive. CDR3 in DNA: TGTGCCAGCAGTGGACGACTAGCGGGAGGGCCTTCAGAGACCCAGTACTTC. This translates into CASSGRLAGGPSETQYF.